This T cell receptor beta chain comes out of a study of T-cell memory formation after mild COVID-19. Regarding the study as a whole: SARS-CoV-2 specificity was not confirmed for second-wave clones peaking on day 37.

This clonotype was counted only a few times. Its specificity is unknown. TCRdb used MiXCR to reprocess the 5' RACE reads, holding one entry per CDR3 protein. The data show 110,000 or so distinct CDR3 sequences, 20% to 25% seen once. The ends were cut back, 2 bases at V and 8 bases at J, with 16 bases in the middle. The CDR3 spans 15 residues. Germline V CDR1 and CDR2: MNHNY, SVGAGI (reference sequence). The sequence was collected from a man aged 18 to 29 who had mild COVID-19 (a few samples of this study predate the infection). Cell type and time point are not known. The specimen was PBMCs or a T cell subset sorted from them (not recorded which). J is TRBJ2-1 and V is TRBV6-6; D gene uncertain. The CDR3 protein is CASSYGWGLQDEQFF. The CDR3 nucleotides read TGTGCCAGCAGTTACGGATGGGGTCTCCAGGATGAGCAGTTCTTC.